This entry features one TCR beta chain sequence. Its antigen is currently unknown. The table came from immunoSEQ multiplex PCR; TCRdb's copy has only in-frame clones and leaves some out. The data show approximately 2.1 million clones, with 85% to 95% seen just once and roughly 0.36% held by the top ten. V gave up 5 bases and J gave up 3 bases, with 25 bases separating them. Germline CDR1 SGHVS, CDR2 FQNEAQ. The CDR3 is 19 residues long. Splitting of CD4+ cells produced CD45RA+ naive and CD45RA-negative memory subsets. This entry comes from a study of shared clonotypes between healthy human individuals. Study outcomes and limitations: Sequencing depth was predicted to influence how clonotypes are shared among donors. A handful of donors showed sharing of approximately 5% of naive CD4 clonotypes.

The sequenced material came from naive CD4+ T cells from PBMCs. The subset denotes: CD45RA+ positively selected. The chain joins TRBV7-8 to TRBJ1-4; the D is unclear. The sequence was collected from a man between 18 and 35 years old in good health. Some clones in this sample may be carry-over from other donors' samples. CDR3 sequence: CASSPRIARPGMPNEKLFF. The CDR3 coding sequence is TGTGCCAGCAGCCCCCGTATAGCCCGGCCCGGAATGCCTAATGAAAAACTGTTTTTT.